These 27 T cell receptor beta chains were sequenced from one sample in a study of blood T cell repertoires in COVID-19. Clones were read by immunoSEQ multiplex PCR, and TCRdb kept only the in-frame ones, dropping some. Here the sample spans approximately 500,000 clones, 89% being singletons. The sequencing input was peripheral blood. The receptors come from a man aged 18 to 29 with COVID-19, enrolled during active disease.

V is TRBV12-2 and J is TRBJ2-7; the table's D call TRBD1 went unverified against the DNA. TRBV12-2 is termed a pseudogene. The CDR3 extends over 16 amino acids. CDR3 region: CASRLEADRGTYEQYF. DNA for the CDR3: TGTGCAAGTCGCTTAGAGGCGGACAGGGGAACCTACGAGCAGTACTTC.

The chain couples TRBV7-9 to TRBJ2-3, with TRBD2 matching over 11 bases. CDR1 is SEHNR and CDR2 is FQNEAQ in the germline V gene (reference sequence). The J segment lost 4 bases and the V segment lost 7 bases, leaving 7 bases of the junction unmatched. This CDR3 has 15 residues. CDR3 loop: CASTRLAGFPDTQYF. The CDR3 nucleotides read TGTGCCAGCACTCGACTAGCGGGATTCCCAGATACGCAGTATTTT. Drawing the rest from reference TRBV7-9 and TRBJ2-3, the complete variable domain is DTGVSQNPRHKITKRGQNVTFRCDPISEHNRLYWYRQTLGQGPEFLTYFQNEAQLEKSRLLSDRFSAERPKGSFSTLEIQRTEQGDSAMYLCASTRLAGFPDTQYFGPGTRLTVL.

The chain carries TRBV19 and TRBJ1-5, with TRBD1 identical over 7 bases. From germline, CDR1 is LNHDA and CDR2 SQIVND (reference sequence). The V segment lost 6 bases and the J segment 6 bases; nucleotides outside the gene matches: 14. CDR3 length: 16 residues. The CDR3, as DNA: TGTGCCAGTAGCTGGAGTGGCAGGGGGTTTAGTCAGCCCCAGCATTTT. Translation: CASSWSGRGFSQPQHF.

The chain uses TRBV19 and TRBJ2-4; TRBD2 agrees at 12 bases. The CDR3 length is 13 residues. V was pared by 5 bases and J by 11 bases, with 4 bases of the junction left unmatched. CDR1 is LNHDA, CDR2 SQIVND, per germline (reference sequence). The CDR3 sequence is CASSGLAGLLQYF. The CDR3, as DNA: TGTGCCAGTAGTGGACTAGCGGGGTTACTTCAGTACTTC.

The chain employs TRBV14 and TRBJ2-3; D is unresolved. Trimming pared 4 bases from V and 6 bases from J, leaving 8 bases between. The CDR3 totals 12 residues. Germline loops: CDR1 SGHDN, CDR2 FVKESK. In nucleotides, the CDR3 is TGTGCCAGCAGCCCCGTCCGGGATACGCAGTATTTT. This codes for CASSPVRDTQYF.

The rearrangement links TRBV3-1 (or the pseudogene TRBV3-2) to TRBJ2-5, with D possibly matching TRBD1 (6 bases). This CDR3 contains 13 residues. Germline-derived CDR1 and CDR2 are LGHDT and YNNKEL (reference sequence). Trimming left V 6 bases short and J 4 bases short, with 12 bases between. As DNA, the CDR3 is TGTGCCAGCAGATCCAGGGGTCGAGAGACCCAGTACTTC. This gives the protein CASRSRGRETQYF.

This sequence joins TRBV7-9 and TRBJ2-3; D ambiguous. V was cut by 3 bases and J by 5 bases, with 6 bases left in between. The CDR3 covers 12 residues. Germline V gives CDR1 SEHNR, CDR2 FQNEAQ (reference sequence). The DNA for the CDR3 is TGTGCCAGCAGCTTGTTCGGAGATACGCAGTATTTT. It encodes CASSLFGDTQYF.

V and J are TRBV27 and TRBJ2-7, with D tentatively TRBD1 (5 bases). The length of the CDR3 is 16 residues. Germline CDR1 is MNHEY and CDR2 is SMNVEV (reference sequence). V gave up 4 bases and J gave up 1 base, with 17 bases separating them. The chain's CDR3 is CASSSLTAPGSYEQYF. The CDR3 DNA reads as TGTGCCAGCAGTTCCCTCACCGCACCAGGGTCCTACGAGCAGTACTTC.

This chain joins TRBV3-1 (or the pseudogene TRBV3-2) and TRBJ2-2; 13 bases line up with TRBD2. This CDR3 comprises 17 residues. Trimming took 4 bases from V and 1 from J; bases not matched to a gene: 3. Per the germline V gene, CDR1 is LGHDT and CDR2 is YNNKEL (reference sequence). This CDR3 is CASSLWTSGGNTGELFF. The CDR3 DNA reads as TGTGCCAGCAGCCTCTGGACTAGCGGGGGGAACACCGGGGAGCTGTTTTTT.

The CDR3 DNA reads as TGTGCCAGCTCACCGAACAGGGACGAAAAACTGTTTTTT. Amino acid sequence: CASSPNRDEKLFF. The chain has TRBV18 and TRBJ1-4, with D possibly matching TRBD1 (6 bases). With 3 bases removed from V and 8 bases from J, the gap between germline ends came to 10 bases. Germline CDR1 and CDR2: KGHSH and LQKENI. The length of the CDR3 is 13 residues.

The chain carries TRBV14 and TRBJ2-7; D not resolved. Trimming cost V 0 bases and J 7 bases, with 16 bases left between them. Germline V gene lookup returns CDR1 SGHDN and CDR2 FVKESK. This CDR3 has 15 amino acids. The CDR3 coding sequence is TGTGCCAGCAGCCAAGAGTCAAATCCCATCGCGGAGCAGTACTTC. Translating it yields CASSQESNPIAEQYF.

The J gene is TRBJ2-1, the V gene TRBV7-3; D remains ambiguous. This CDR3 contains 15 residues. CDR1 is SGHTA, CDR2 FQGTGA, per germline. V was clipped by 4 bases and J by 7 bases, with 17 bases between them. Here the CDR3 reads CASSSPEKPLNEQFF. The CDR3 coding sequence is TGTGCCAGCAGCTCACCCGAGAAACCCCTTAATGAGCAGTTCTTC.

The CDR3 here is CASSYAGSVNTEAFF. DNA for the CDR3: TGTGCCAGCAGTTACGCGGGGTCGGTGAACACTGAAGCTTTCTTT. The genes are TRBV6-5 and TRBJ1-1; D remains ambiguous. Per the germline V gene, CDR1 is MNHEY and CDR2 is SVGAGI. Trimming removed 2 bases from V and 0 bases from J, with 10 bases in between. The CDR3 covers 15 residues.

This chain connects TRBV24-1 to TRBJ2-7; TRBD1 matches 7 bases. Germline V gene lookup returns CDR1 KGHDR and CDR2 SFDVKD. Trimming at V came to 8 bases and at J to 0 bases, leaving 6 bases not matched to a gene. The CDR3 loop spans 14 amino acids. The CDR3 protein is CATTPAGGSYEQYF. The CDR3 DNA reads as TGTGCCACCACCCCGGCAGGGGGCTCCTACGAGCAGTACTTC.

V is TRBV14 and J is TRBJ1-1; D gene ambiguous. The germline gives CDR1 SGHDN, CDR2 FVKESK. CDR3 size: 15 residues. V shed 4 bases and J shed 3 bases, with 15 bases lying between them. CDR3 coding DNA: TGTGCCAGCAGCCCAGACCGGGGAGTCGACACTGAAGCTTTCTTT. This sequence encodes CASSPDRGVDTEAFF. Full variable domain (outside the CDR3, taken from reference TRBV14 and TRBJ1-1): EAGVTQFPSHSVIEKGQTVTLRCDPISGHDNLYWYRRVMGKEIKFLLHFVKESKQDESGMPNNRFLAERTGGTYSTLKVQPAELEDSGVYFCASSPDRGVDTEAFFGQGTRLTVV.

V usage is TRBV18 and J usage is TRBJ2-1; 13 bases match TRBD2. The CDR3 length is 15 residues. From germline, CDR1 is KGHSH and CDR2 LQKENI. The J segment lost 8 bases and the V segment lost 2 bases, leaving 3 bases of the junction unmatched. CDR3 sequence: CASSPTGTSGDEQFF. The CDR3 DNA follows: TGTGCCAGCTCACCAACCGGGACTAGCGGGGATGAGCAGTTCTTC.

The chain carries TRBV7-9 and TRBJ2-2; D gene uncertain. V lost 3 bases, J lost 1 base, and 12 bases lay in between. Looked up from germline, CDR1 is SEHNR and CDR2 is FQNEAQ (reference sequence). This CDR3 spans 16 amino acids. The CDR3 loop is CASSLVFGGNTGELFF. The CDR3 DNA reads as TGTGCCAGCAGCTTGGTGTTCGGCGGGAACACCGGGGAGCTGTTTTTT.

V usage is TRBV24-1 and J usage is TRBJ2-7; D is unclear. The CDR3 is made up of 14 amino acids. V lost 5 bases and J lost 2, with 12 bases in between. The germline CDR1 and CDR2 sequences are KGHDR and SFDVKD. The CDR3 sequence: CATSAAGPAYEQYF. CDR3 DNA: TGTGCCACCAGTGCGGCAGGCCCCGCCTACGAGCAGTACTTC.

The rearrangement joins TRBV29-1 to TRBJ1-1; perhaps TRBD1 as D (6 bases). The CDR3 is 11 residues long. The germline CDR1 and CDR2 sequences are SQVTM and ANQGSEA. Trimming shortened V by 6 bases and J by 5 bases, and 10 bases separated the two germline ends. The DNA for the CDR3 is TGCAGCGTGGGAGGGGGAACTGAAGCTTTCTTT. As protein: CSVGGGTEAFF.

This clone came up once. This sequence joins TRBV5-4 and TRBJ2-2, with 11 nucleotides matching TRBD2. V lost 4 bases and J lost 5; bases outside the gene matches: 7. The CDR3 length is 16 residues. The germline gives CDR1 SGHNT, CDR2 YYREEE (reference sequence). The CDR3 region is CASSPTSGGMTGELFF. CDR3 nucleotides: TGTGCCAGCAGCCCCACTAGCGGGGGTATGACCGGGGAGCTGTTTTTT.

J is TRBJ2-5 and V is TRBV19; TRBD2 matches 9 bases. The V and J ends lost 2 bases and 4 bases, in that order; junction bases with no gene match: 5. Germline lookup yields CDR1 LNHDA and CDR2 SQIVND (reference sequence). The CDR3 covers 15 residues. The CDR3 bases are TGTGCCAGTAGTATATCCAGCGGGGGGATAGAGACCCAGTACTTC. This gives the protein CASSISSGGIETQYF.

The chain employs TRBV7-6 and TRBJ1-6, with D possibly being TRBD1 (5 bases). The germline V and J ends were trimmed by 5 bases and 7 bases, with 15 bases remaining between them. The CDR3 loop spans 15 amino acids. The germline V gene encodes CDR1 SGHVS and CDR2 FNYEAQ. The DNA for the CDR3 is TGTGCCAGCAGCGCCGGGGGGGTCCTCAATTCACCCCTCCACTTT. The encoded protein is CASSAGGVLNSPLHF.

V gene TRBV19 combines with J gene TRBJ2-3; 8 bases are shared with TRBD2. V shed 6 bases, J shed 0 bases, and the junction held 2 bases outside the gene matches. The CDR3 is made up of 14 amino acids. CDR1 and CDR2 from the germline V gene are LNHDA and SQIVND (reference sequence). The CDR3 loop reads CASRSSGSTDTQYF. The CDR3, as DNA: TGTGCCAGTAGGTCTAGCGGGAGCACAGATACGCAGTATTTT.

This clone was seen a single time. The chain uses TRBV7-8 and TRBJ2-2; 11 nucleotides agree with TRBD1. Germline lookup yields CDR1 SGHVS and CDR2 FQNEAQ. V lost 5 bases, J lost 7 bases, and 6 bases stayed unmatched. The CDR3 spans 15 residues. In DNA form, the CDR3 reads TGTGCCAGCAGCCAGGACAGGGGGCGTCTCGGGGAGCTGTTTTTT. It codes for CASSQDRGRLGELFF.

The rearrangement joins TRBV10-1 to TRBJ2-1; weak D call: TRBD2 (6 bases). The germline CDR1 and CDR2 sequences are WNHNN and SYGVQD (reference sequence). The CDR3 has 14 amino acids. V dropped 3 bases and J dropped 9 bases, with 15 bases sitting between them. The CDR3 is CASSEAREFVEQFF. In DNA, the CDR3 is TGCGCCAGCAGTGAAGCCCGGGAGTTCGTTGAGCAGTTCTTC.

V is TRBV6-5 and J is TRBJ1-1; TRBD1 aligns across 10 bases. There are 14 residues in the CDR3. CDR1 MNHEY and CDR2 SVGAGI come from the germline V gene. V gave up 7 bases and J gave up 4 bases; unmatched junction bases: 6. The CDR3 bases are TGTGCCAGCACTAAGGACAGGGGGTCCACTGAAGCTTTCTTT. Translation: CASTKDRGSTEAFF.

As to this clone: The sample holds other DNA sequences that translate to the same CDR3. The CDR3 bases are TGTGCCAGCAGCCAGGGACTAGCGGGGGGCTACGAGCAGTACTTC. This sequence encodes CASSQGLAGGYEQYF. The chain has TRBV3-1 (or the pseudogene TRBV3-2) and TRBJ2-7; 15 bases agree with TRBD2. CDR3 size: 15 residues. Germline-derived CDR1 and CDR2 are LGHDT and YNNKEL (reference sequence). V shed 3 bases and J 3 bases; nucleotides not matched to a gene: 0.